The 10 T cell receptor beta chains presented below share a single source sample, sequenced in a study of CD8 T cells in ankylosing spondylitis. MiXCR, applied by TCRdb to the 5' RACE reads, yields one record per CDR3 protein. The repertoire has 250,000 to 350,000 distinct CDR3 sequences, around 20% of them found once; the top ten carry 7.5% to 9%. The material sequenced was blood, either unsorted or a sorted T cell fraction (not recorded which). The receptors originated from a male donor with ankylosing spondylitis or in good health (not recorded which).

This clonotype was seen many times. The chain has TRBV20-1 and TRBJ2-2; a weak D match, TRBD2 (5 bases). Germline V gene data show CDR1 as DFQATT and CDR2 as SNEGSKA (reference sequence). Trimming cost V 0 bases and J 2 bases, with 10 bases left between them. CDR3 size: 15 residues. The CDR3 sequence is CSARDPGLNTGELFF. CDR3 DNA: TGCAGTGCTAGAGATCCGGGATTAAACACCGGGGAGCTGTTTTTT.

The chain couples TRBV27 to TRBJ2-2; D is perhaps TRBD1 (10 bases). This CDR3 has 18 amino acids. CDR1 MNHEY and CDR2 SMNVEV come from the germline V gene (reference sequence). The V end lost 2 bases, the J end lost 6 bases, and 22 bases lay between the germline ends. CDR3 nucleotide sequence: TGTGCCAGCAGTTTAGACAGGGGGCTTAGCGGGAGCCCCGGGGAGCTGTTTTTT. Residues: CASSLDRGLSGSPGELFF.

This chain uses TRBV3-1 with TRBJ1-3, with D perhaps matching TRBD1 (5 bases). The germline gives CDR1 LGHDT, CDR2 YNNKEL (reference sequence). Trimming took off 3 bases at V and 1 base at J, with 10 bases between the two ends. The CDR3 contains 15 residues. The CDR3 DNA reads TGTGCCAGCAGCCAGGCAGGGAGGTCTGGAAACACCATATATTTT. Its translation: CASSQAGRSGNTIYF.

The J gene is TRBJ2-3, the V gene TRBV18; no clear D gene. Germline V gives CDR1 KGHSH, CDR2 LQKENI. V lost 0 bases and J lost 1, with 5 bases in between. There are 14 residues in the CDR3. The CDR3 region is CASSPPLGTDTQYF. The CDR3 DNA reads TGTGCCAGCTCACCACCGTTGGGCACAGATACGCAGTATTTT.

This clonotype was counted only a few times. The CDR3 spells CASSPGQGLGVQYF. For the CDR3, the DNA is TGCGCCAGCAGCCCGGGACAGGGCCTGGGGGTTCAGTACTTC. The chain is built from TRBV5-1 and TRBJ2-4; 9 nucleotides align to TRBD1. The J segment lost 11 bases and the V segment lost 4 bases, leaving 10 bases of the junction unmatched. The CDR3 covers 14 residues. Germline assignment: CDR1 SGHRS and CDR2 YFSETQ.

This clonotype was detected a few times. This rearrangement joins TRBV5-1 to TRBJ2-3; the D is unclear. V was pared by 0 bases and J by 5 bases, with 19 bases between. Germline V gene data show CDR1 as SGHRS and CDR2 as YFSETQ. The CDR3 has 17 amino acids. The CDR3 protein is CASSLGYSRSTGDTQYF. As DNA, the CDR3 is TGCGCCAGCAGCTTGGGGTACTCGCGGAGCACGGGAGATACGCAGTATTTT.

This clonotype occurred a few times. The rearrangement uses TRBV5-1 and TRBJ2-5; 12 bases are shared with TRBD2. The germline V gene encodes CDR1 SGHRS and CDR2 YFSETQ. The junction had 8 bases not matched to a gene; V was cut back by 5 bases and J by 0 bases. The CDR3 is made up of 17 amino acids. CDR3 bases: TGCGCCAGCAGGATGAAACTAGCGGGGGGTAACCAAGAGACCCAGTACTTC. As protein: CASRMKLAGGNQETQYF.

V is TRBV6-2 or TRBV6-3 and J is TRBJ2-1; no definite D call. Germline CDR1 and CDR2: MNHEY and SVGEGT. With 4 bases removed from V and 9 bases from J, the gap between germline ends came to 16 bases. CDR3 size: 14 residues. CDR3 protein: CASSSRLDSVEQFF. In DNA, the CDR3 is TGTGCCAGCAGTTCGAGGTTAGACTCCGTTGAGCAGTTCTTC.

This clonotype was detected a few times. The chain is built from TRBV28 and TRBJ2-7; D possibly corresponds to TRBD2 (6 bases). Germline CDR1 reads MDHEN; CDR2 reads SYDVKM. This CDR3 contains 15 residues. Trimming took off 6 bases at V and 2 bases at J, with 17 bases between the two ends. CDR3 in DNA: TGTGCCAGCAGGCCTCGGGGGAGACGTCCCTACGAGCAGTACGTC. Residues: CASRPRGRRPYEQYV.

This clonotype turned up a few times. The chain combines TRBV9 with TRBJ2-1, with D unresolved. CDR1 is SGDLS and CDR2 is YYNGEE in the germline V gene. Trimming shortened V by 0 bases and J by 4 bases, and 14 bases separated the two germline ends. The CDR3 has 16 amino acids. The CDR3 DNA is TGTGCCAGCAGCGTAGACCTACCGGGCTTGTACAATGAGCAGTTCTTC. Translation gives CASSVDLPGLYNEQFF.